This T cell receptor beta chain stems from a study of T cells in Graves' hyperthyroidism and ophthalmopathy. In its sample, this clonotype was seen a few times. Regions amplified from RNA transcripts were the TCR beta CDR3 regions. RT-PCR in the first round (using the HTBI primer set) targeted the TCR CDR3. MiXCR, run by TCRdb on the multiplex PCR reads, gives a single entry per CDR3 protein. The sample shows hundreds of thousands of distinct CDR3 sequences, roughly 15% of them seen only once. This receptor was taken from a woman aged 35 to 49 with Graves' ophthalmopathy. The sequencing sample was made of blood.

The CDR3 region is CASSHPGRGVTYF. The CDR3 region has the DNA TGTGCCAGCAGCCATCCGGGACGGGGGGTAACGTACTTC. The rearrangement links TRBV3-1 to TRBJ2-5; 7 bases line up with TRBD2. V lost 3 bases to trimming and J lost 13 bases; unmatched junction nucleotides: 11. CDR1 is LGHDT, CDR2 YNNKEL, per germline (reference sequence). CDR3 length: 13 residues.